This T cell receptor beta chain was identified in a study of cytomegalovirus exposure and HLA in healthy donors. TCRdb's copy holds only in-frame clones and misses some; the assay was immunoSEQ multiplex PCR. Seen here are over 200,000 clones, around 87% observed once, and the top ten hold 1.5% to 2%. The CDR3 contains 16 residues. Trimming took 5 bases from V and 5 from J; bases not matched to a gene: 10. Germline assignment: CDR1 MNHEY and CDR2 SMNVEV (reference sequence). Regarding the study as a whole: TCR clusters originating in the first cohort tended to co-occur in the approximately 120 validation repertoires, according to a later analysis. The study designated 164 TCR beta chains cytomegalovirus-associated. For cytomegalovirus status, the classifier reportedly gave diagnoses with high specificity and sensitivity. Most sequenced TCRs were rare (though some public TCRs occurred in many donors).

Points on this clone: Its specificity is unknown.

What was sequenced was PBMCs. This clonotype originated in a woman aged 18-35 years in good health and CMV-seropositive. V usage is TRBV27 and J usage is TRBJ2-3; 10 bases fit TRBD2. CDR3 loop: CASSIRVASGRDTQYF. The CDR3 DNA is TGTGCCAGCAGTATAAGGGTGGCTAGCGGGAGAGATACGCAGTATTTT.